A selection of T cell receptor beta chains follows, all from one sample in a study of blood T cell repertoires in COVID-19. The repertoire was sequenced with immunoSEQ multiplex PCR; TCRdb's copy has only in-frame clones and lacks some. The sample holds roughly 200,000 clones; around four fifths are singletons and the top ten take 2.8%. Sequencing input: peripheral blood. The receptors were gathered from a woman at least 80 years old with active or convalescent COVID-19. The CDR3 runs from the conserved cysteine through the conserved F or W. A D gene is named only where the DNA matches it firmly. Clone size is not always given. Where it is, it says once, few, many or a class for expanded clones.

V: TRBV9
J: TRBJ2-2
D: TRBD2
size: NA
CDR3: CASGTRLAAHTGELFF
DNA: TGTGCCAGCGGAACCCGACTAGCGGCTCACACCGGGGAGCTGTTTTTT

V: TRBV4-1
J: TRBJ1-4
D: NA
size: NA
CDR3: CASSQRQETNEKLFF
DNA: TGCGCCAGCAGCCAAAGACAGGAAACTAATGAAAAACTGTTTTTT

V: TRBV4-3
J: TRBJ2-7
D: TRBD1
size: NA
CDR3: CASSRSGTGDEQYF
DNA: TGCGCCAGCAGCCGCTCCGGGACAGGGGACGAGCAGTACTTC

V: TRBV19
J: TRBJ2-5
D: TRBD2
size: NA
CDR3: CASSSSGGYTPQYF
DNA: TGTGCCAGTAGCTCTAGCGGGGGTTATACTCCCCAGTACTTC

V: TRBV28
J: TRBJ1-5
D: NA
size: few
CDR3: CASSLLGTNQPQHF
DNA: TGTGCCAGCAGTTTATTGGGCACCAATCAGCCCCAGCATTTT

V: TRBV28
J: TRBJ1-5
D: TRBD1
size: NA
CDR3: CASSSPQGAGQPQHF
DNA: TGTGCCAGCAGTTCCCCACAGGGGGCTGGGCAGCCCCAGCATTTT

V: TRBV4-1
J: TRBJ1-4
D: NA
size: once
CDR3: CASSQEPTPTNEKLFF
DNA: TGCGCCAGCAGCCAAGAGCCTACGCCCACTAATGAAAAACTGTTTTTT

V: TRBV18
J: TRBJ2-5
D: TRBD1
size: few
CDR3: CASSSGTVELQYF
DNA: TGTGCCAGCTCATCTGGGACAGTGGAACTCCAGTACTTC

V: TRBV5-1
J: TRBJ2-3
D: TRBD2
size: NA
CDR3: CASNKPGTSGTSTDTQYF
DNA: TGCGCCAGCAACAAACCCGGGACTAGCGGAACTAGCACAGATACGCAGTATTTT

V: TRBV7-2
J: TRBJ1-1
D: NA
size: NA
CDR3: CASSPKQGANTEAFF
DNA: TGTGCCAGCAGCCCGAAGCAGGGCGCTAACACTGAAGCTTTCTTT

V: TRBV7-9
J: TRBJ2-1
D: TRBD2
size: NA
CDR3: CASSSRSSGGPILNEQFF
DNA: TGTGCCAGCAGCTCGCGTTCTAGCGGGGGGCCTATTTTGAATGAGCAGTTCTTC

V: TRBV5-5
J: TRBJ2-3
D: TRBD1
size: NA
CDR3: CASSVQPGQGKNTQYF
DNA: TGTGCCAGCAGCGTCCAACCGGGACAGGGAAAAAATACGCAGTATTTT

V: TRBV5-4
J: TRBJ1-3
D: NA
size: NA
CDR3: CASSLAGYGNTIYF
DNA: TGTGCCAGCAGTTTGGCAGGGTACGGAAACACCATATATTTT

V: TRBV11-2
J: TRBJ2-7
D: TRBD2
size: NA
CDR3: CASSLYERGAYEQYF
DNA: TGTGCCAGCAGCTTATATGAGCGGGGAGCCTACGAGCAGTACTTC

V: TRBV7-9
J: TRBJ1-3
D: NA
size: few
CDR3: CASSSTYPGSSGNTIYF
DNA: TGTGCCAGCAGCTCCACATACCCTGGCAGCTCTGGAAACACCATATATTTT

V: TRBV5-1
J: TRBJ1-5
D: NA
size: NA
CDR3: CASSLAGGVQNQPQHF
DNA: TGCGCCAGCAGCTTGGCCGGGGGGGTTCAGAACCAGCCCCAGCATTTT

V: TRBV3-1/TRBV3-2
J: TRBJ1-1
D: NA
size: NA
CDR3: CASSQVGVQGNTEAFF
DNA: TGTGCCAGCAGCCAAGTGGGCGTACAGGGGAACACTGAAGCTTTCTTT

V: TRBV27
J: TRBJ2-7
D: NA
size: NA
CDR3: CASRGVSYEQYF
DNA: TGTGCCAGCAGGGGAGTTTCCTACGAGCAGTACTTC

V: TRBV4-3
J: TRBJ2-7
D: TRBD1
size: NA
CDR3: CASSQDGTGSYEQYF
DNA: TGCGCCAGCAGCCAAGACGGGACAGGCTCCTACGAGCAGTACTTC

V: TRBV18
J: TRBJ1-1
D: NA
size: NA
CDR3: CASSPFALSTLNTEAFF
DNA: TGTGCCAGCTCACCATTTGCACTCTCCACCCTGAACACTGAAGCTTTCTTT

V: TRBV6-5
J: TRBJ2-3
D: TRBD1
size: NA
CDR3: CASRDRVLDTQYF
DNA: TGTGCCAGCAGGGACAGGGTCTTAGATACGCAGTATTTT

V: TRBV19
J: TRBJ2-1
D: NA
size: NA
CDR3: CASSMVPTVNEQFF
DNA: TGTGCCAGTAGTATGGTGCCTACAGTCAATGAGCAGTTCTTC

V: TRBV13
J: TRBJ2-1
D: TRBD2
size: NA
CDR3: CASSLGPAGNNHEQFF
DNA: TGTGCCAGCAGCTTAGGCCCAGCGGGGAATAATCATGAGCAGTTCTTC

V: TRBV15
J: TRBJ2-1
D: NA
size: NA
CDR3: CATRPVRDTVSNEQFF
DNA: TGTGCCACCAGACCAGTAAGGGACACAGTGAGCAATGAGCAGTTCTTC

V: TRBV28
J: TRBJ2-7
D: NA
size: NA
CDR3: CASSLITGINSYEQYF
DNA: TGTGCCAGCAGTTTAATCACAGGGATAAATTCGTACGAGCAGTACTTC

V: TRBV28
J: TRBJ1-4
D: TRBD1
size: NA
CDR3: CASSLRTGPSRIKLFF
DNA: TGTGCCAGCAGTTTACGGACAGGGCCCTCAAGAATAAAACTGTTTTTT

V: TRBV5-6
J: TRBJ1-6
D: NA
size: once
CDR3: CASSREQGSSYNSPLHF
DNA: TGTGCCAGCAGTCGGGAACAGGGTTCCTCCTATAATTCACCCCTCCACTTT

V: TRBV7-2
J: TRBJ2-3
D: NA
size: NA
CDR3: CASSSFADTQYF
DNA: TGTGCCAGCAGCTCCTTCGCGGATACGCAGTATTTT

V: TRBV5-1
J: TRBJ1-1
D: NA
size: few
CDR3: CASSLDRNTEAFF
DNA: TGCGCCAGCAGCTTGGACAGGAACACTGAAGCTTTCTTT

V: TRBV20-1
J: TRBJ1-2
D: TRBD1
size: NA
CDR3: CSASTGGMYGYTF
DNA: TGCAGTGCTAGTACAGGGGGCATGTATGGCTACACCTTC

V: TRBV5-8
J: TRBJ1-6
D: TRBD1
size: many
CDR3: CASSLGDRVNSPLHF
DNA: TGTGCCAGCAGCTTGGGGGACAGGGTTAATTCACCCCTCCACTTT

V: TRBV6-5
J: TRBJ1-4
D: NA
size: NA
CDR3: CASSYSALRLNEKLFF
DNA: TGTGCCAGCAGTTACTCCGCCTTGCGACTTAATGAAAAACTGTTTTTT

V: TRBV7-9
J: TRBJ1-1
D: NA
size: once
CDR3: CASSLVPSTEAFF
DNA: TGTGCCAGCAGCTTAGTCCCGTCCACTGAAGCTTTCTTT

V: TRBV29-1
J: TRBJ2-7
D: NA
size: NA
CDR3: CSVERPGNYEQYF
DNA: TGCAGCGTTGAACGGCCCGGGAACTACGAGCAGTACTTC

V: TRBV5-4
J: TRBJ1-1
D: NA
size: NA
CDR3: CASSLAQKDTEAFF
DNA: TGTGCCAGCAGCTTGGCACAGAAAGACACTGAAGCTTTCTTT

V: TRBV5-1
J: TRBJ1-1
D: NA
size: NA
CDR3: CASSLGGGGTEAFF
DNA: TGCGCCAGCAGCTTGGGTGGCGGCGGGACTGAAGCTTTCTTT

V: TRBV2
J: TRBJ1-3
D: TRBD1
size: NA
CDR3: CASRNRGHTIYF
DNA: TGTGCCAGCAGAAACAGGGGACACACCATATATTTT

V: TRBV4-1
J: TRBJ2-5
D: TRBD1
size: NA
CDR3: CASSQDTDRGETQYF
DNA: TGCGCCAGCAGCCAAGATACGGACAGGGGTGAGACCCAGTACTTC

V: TRBV25-1
J: TRBJ2-3
D: TRBD1
size: NA
CDR3: CASSGPPGDRVSYTQYF
DNA: TGTGCCAGCAGTGGACCTCCGGGGGACAGGGTGTCTTATACGCAGTATTTT

V: TRBV4-2
J: TRBJ1-1
D: NA
size: NA
CDR3: CASSQDRTGTEAFF
DNA: TGTGCCAGCAGCCAAGATAGAACGGGGACTGAAGCTTTCTTT

V: TRBV2
J: TRBJ1-2
D: NA
size: few
CDR3: CASSESVYYGYTF
DNA: TGTGCCAGCAGTGAGTCAGTCTACTATGGCTACACCTTC